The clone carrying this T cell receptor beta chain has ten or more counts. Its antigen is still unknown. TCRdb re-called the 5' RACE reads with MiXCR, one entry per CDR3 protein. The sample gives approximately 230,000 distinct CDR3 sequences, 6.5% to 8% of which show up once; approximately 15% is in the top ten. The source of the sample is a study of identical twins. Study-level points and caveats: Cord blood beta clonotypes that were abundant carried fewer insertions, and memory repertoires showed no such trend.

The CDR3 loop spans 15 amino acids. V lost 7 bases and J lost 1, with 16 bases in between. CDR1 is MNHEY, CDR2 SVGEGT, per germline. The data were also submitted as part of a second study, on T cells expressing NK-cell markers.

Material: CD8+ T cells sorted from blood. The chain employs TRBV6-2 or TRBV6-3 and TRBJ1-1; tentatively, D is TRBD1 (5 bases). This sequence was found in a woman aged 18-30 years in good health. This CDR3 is CASNLGAERNTEAFF. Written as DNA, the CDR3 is TGTGCCAGCAACCTTGGGGCGGAGCGGAACACTGAAGCTTTCTTT.